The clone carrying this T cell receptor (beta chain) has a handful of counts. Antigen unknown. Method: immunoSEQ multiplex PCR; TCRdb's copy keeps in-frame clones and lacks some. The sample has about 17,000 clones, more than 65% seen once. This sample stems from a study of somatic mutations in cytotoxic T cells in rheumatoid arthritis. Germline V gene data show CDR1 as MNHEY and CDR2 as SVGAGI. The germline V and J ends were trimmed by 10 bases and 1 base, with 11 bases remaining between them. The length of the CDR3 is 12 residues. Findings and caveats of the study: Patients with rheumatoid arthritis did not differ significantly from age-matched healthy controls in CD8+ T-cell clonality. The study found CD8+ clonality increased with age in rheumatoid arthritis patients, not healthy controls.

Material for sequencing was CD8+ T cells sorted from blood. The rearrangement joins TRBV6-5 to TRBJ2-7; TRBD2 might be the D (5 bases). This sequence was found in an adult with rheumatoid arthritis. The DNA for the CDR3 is TGTGCCATCCGGACTCGTTCCTACGAGCAGTACTTC. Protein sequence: CAIRTRSYEQYF.